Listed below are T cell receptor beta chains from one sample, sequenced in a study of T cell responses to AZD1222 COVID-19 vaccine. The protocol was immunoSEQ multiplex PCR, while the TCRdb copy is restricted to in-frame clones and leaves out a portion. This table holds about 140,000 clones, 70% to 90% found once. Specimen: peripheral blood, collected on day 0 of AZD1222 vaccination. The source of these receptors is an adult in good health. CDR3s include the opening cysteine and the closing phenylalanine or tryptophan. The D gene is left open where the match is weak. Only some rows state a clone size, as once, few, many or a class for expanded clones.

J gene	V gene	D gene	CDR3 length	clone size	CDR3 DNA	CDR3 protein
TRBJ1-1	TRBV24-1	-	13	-	TGTGCCACCAGGGGTAGTGGGGAGTCTGAAGCTTTCTTT	CATRGSGESEAFF
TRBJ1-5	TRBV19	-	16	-	TGTGCCAGTAAAAATCCAGGGGACGGAAGAAATCAGCCCCAGCATTTT	CASKNPGDGRNQPQHF
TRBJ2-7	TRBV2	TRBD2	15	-	TGTGCCAGCAGGGGAGGACTAGCGGGAGACTACGAGCAGTACTTC	CASRGGLAGDYEQYF
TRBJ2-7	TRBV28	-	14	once	TGTGCCAGCAGTGTTAGACTAGGGCTCTACGAGCAGTACTTC	CASSVRLGLYEQYF
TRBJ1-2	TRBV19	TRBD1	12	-	TGTGCCAGTTGGGACAGGGGGAATGGCTACACCTTC	CASWDRGNGYTF
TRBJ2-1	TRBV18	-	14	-	TGTGCCAGCTCATTTCGAGGTTCCTACAATGAGCAGTTCTTC	CASSFRGSYNEQFF
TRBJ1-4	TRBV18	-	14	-	TGTGCCAGCTCACCGGGACAAGTTAATGAAAAACTGTTTTTT	CASSPGQVNEKLFF
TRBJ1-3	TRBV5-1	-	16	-	TGCGCCAGCGCCCCGCACAGGCAGAGCTCTGGAAACACCATATATTTT	CASAPHRQSSGNTIYF
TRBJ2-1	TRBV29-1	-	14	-	TGCAGCGTGAGGATAAGCTTTAGGTCCAATGAGCAGTTCTTC	CSVRISFRSNEQFF
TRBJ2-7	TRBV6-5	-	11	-	TGTGCCAGCAGTTACCACACCGTTTGGTACTTC	CASSYHTVWYF
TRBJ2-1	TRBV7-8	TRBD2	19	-	TGTGCCAGCAGCTTAGAGACTCTAGCGGGAGTAATCTCCTACAATGAGCAGTTCTTC	CASSLETLAGVISYNEQFF
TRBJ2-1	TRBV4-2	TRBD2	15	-	TGTGCCAGCAGTAGCTCATCTAGCGGGAGTAATGAGCAGTTCTTC	CASSSSSSGSNEQFF
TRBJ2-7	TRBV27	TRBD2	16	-	TGTGCCAGCAGTTTACGGTTTAGCGGGCGATCCTACGAGCAGTACTTC	CASSLRFSGRSYEQYF
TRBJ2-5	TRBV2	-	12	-	TGTGCCAGCAGTGACAGGGAAGAGACCCAGTACTTC	CASSDREETQYF
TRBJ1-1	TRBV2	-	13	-	TGTGCCAGCAGTACGGACACAAACACTGAAGCTTTCTTT	CASSTDTNTEAFF
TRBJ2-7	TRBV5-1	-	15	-	TGCGCCAGCAGCTTGGTTTTCGCTGGCTCCTACGAGCAGTACTTC	CASSLVFAGSYEQYF
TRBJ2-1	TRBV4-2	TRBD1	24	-	TGTGCCAGCAGCCCGGATGGGGACAGGGGGGGCAGAATTAGATACGTAAGCTCCTACAATGAGCAGTTCTTC	CASSPDGDRGGRIRYVSSYNEQFF
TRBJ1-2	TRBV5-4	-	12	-	TGTGCCAGCAGCTTACAGGCACAAGGCTACACCTTC	CASSLQAQGYTF
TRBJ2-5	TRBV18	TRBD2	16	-	TGTGCCAGCTCCCTCGGACTAGCGGGAGGGGAAGAGACCCAGTACTTC	CASSLGLAGGEETQYF
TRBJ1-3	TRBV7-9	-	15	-	TGTGCCAGCAGCTACAGGAACCCCTCTGGAAACACCATATATTTT	CASSYRNPSGNTIYF
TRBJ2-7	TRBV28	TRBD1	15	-	TGTGCCAGCAGTTTATCGGGGACAGGGGGCAACGAGCAGTACTTC	CASSLSGTGGNEQYF
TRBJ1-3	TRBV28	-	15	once	TGTGCCAGCAACAGCTTTACAAGCTCTGGAAACACCATATATTTT	CASNSFTSSGNTIYF
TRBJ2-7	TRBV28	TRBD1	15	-	TGTGCCAGCAGTTTACCCAGGGGGAGCTCCTACGAGCAGTACTTC	CASSLPRGSSYEQYF
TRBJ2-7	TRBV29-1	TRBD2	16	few	TGCAGCGTCGCTGGACTAGCGGGAGTGTCGCCCTACGAGCAGTACTTC	CSVAGLAGVSPYEQYF
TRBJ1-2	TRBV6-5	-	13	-	TGTGCCAGCAGGCCTACAACAGGGACTGGCTACACCTTC	CASRPTTGTGYTF
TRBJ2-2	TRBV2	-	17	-	TGTGCCAGCAGTGAATCTGTGACGCGAGGGCCCAACGGGGAGCTGTTTTTT	CASSESVTRGPNGELFF
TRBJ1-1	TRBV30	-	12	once	TGTGCCTGGAGCCGGCGGGAGACTGAAGCTTTCTTT	CAWSRRETEAFF
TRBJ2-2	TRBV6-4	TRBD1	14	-	TGTGCCAGCAGCAGGACAGGGGGCAACGGGGAGCTGTTTTTT	CASSRTGGNGELFF
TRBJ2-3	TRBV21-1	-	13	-	TGTGCCAGCAGCAACCACAGAACAGATACGCAGTATTTT	CASSNHRTDTQYF
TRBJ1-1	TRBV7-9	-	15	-	TGTGCCAGCAGCTTAGTGGGCGCCCGGGTCACTGAAGCTTTCTTT	CASSLVGARVTEAFF
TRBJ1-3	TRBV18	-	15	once	TGTGCCAGCTCGGGCCCCGGGCCTAACGGAAACACCATATATTTT	CASSGPGPNGNTIYF
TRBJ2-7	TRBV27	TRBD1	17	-	TGTGCCAGCGGCTCCCTCCGACTGGGGACAGGGCCCTACGAGCAGTACTTC	CASGSLRLGTGPYEQYF
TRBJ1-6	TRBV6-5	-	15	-	TGTGCCAGCACCCCCCGCAGTGGGGGGTATTCACCCCTCCACTTT	CASTPRSGGYSPLHF
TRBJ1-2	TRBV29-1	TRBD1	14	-	TGCAGCGTTGAGCGTGGAGACAGGGAGTTTGGCTACACCTTC	CSVERGDREFGYTF
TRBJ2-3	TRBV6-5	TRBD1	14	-	TGTGCCAGCGGCCGGGACAGATTCACAGATACGCAGTATTTT	CASGRDRFTDTQYF
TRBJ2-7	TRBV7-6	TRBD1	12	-	TGTGCCAGCATCGGACAGGGCTACGAGCAGTACTTC	CASIGQGYEQYF
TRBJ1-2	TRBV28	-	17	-	TGTGCCAGCAGTTTATGGACTAAGTTGCAGGGTGCTGATGGCTACACCTTC	CASSLWTKLQGADGYTF
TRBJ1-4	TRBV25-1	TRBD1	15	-	TGTGCCAGCAGTGAGCCAGGGGGGCTTGATGAAAAACTGTTTTTT	CASSEPGGLDEKLFF
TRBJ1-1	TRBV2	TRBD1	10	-	TGTGCCAGCATCTTCCGGGGACAGAGTTTT	CASIFRGQSF
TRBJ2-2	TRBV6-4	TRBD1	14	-	TGTGCCAGCAGTCGACAGGGGTACACCGGGGAGCTGTTTTTT	CASSRQGYTGELFF
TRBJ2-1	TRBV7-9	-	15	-	TGTGCCAGCAGCTTAGCGTTAGCTAGTCACAATGAGCAGTTCTTC	CASSLALASHNEQFF